The sequence of this T cell receptor (beta chain) was determined in a study of blood T cell repertoires in COVID-19. In the study overall: Sites in the United States, Italy and Spain provided acute and convalescent COVID-19 samples. PBMCs, B-cell-depleted T cells, or T cells were the source of the cDNA or gDNA that made up the material.

This clone was seen a few times. In the original workflow: How many nucleated cells were present was estimated from reference gene primer amplification. Clones were sequenced by immunoSEQ multiplex PCR, and TCRdb holds only the in-frame ones, with some missing. That table supplies the V and J calls and clone size; D and trimming were determined from the DNA. The sample yields over 45,000 clones, around 78% seen once. The sequence was obtained from a human donor in a cohort sampled during active COVID-19. Sequenced sample: peripheral blood.

In DNA form, the CDR3 reads TGTGCCAGCAGTGAAGTAGGGGTTGGAGGCTACACCTTC. This codes for CASSEVGVGGYTF. This chain links TRBV6-1 with TRBJ1-2, with D perhaps matching TRBD1 (5 bases). Per germline, CDR1 MNHNS and CDR2 SASEGT. Between the trimmed V and J ends, which lost 1 base and 8 bases, there was a span of 11 bases. The CDR3 sequence is 13 residues long.